This TCR beta chain was profiled in a study of blood T cell repertoires in COVID-19 (dated by TCRdb to the early 2020s). Concerning the study at large: Samples covering the acute and convalescent phases of COVID-19 were provided by collaborators in the United States, Italy and Spain. Deeply sampled blood TCRbeta repertoires from subjects exposed to, actively infected with, or recovered from COVID-19 were included in the dataset. HLA class I and class II types, where available, came from metadata supplied by the sample provider rather than from assay-based typing. Samples were obtained from the ongoing ImmuneRACE study (first 160 participants) and from over a thousand subjects provided by 6 global collaborators. The sample metadata nearly always contained a de-identified subject ID, COVID-19 status, age in years and sex. The material from the prospective study consisted of cDNA or gDNA derived from T cells, B-cell-depleted T cells, or PBMCs. A freely available public database, intended as a resource for researchers studying the immune response to SARS-CoV-2, is where the repertoires were released. The paper as a whole reports these results and caveats: The quantity of clinical and demographic metadata differed by source and by participant and was supplied without curation.

This clone came up a few times. The antigen it recognizes is unknown. Within one base of it there is no much larger clone, and no base qualities were kept. Taken from cysteine to phenylalanine, the CDR3 has 13 residues. The CDR3 DNA has 39 bases and is translated from base 1. Deletion took 2 bases off V and 2 bases off J, with a span of 7 bases between the germline ends. The germline V gene encodes CDR1 MGHRA and CDR2 YSYEKL. TCRbeta CDR3 regions were amplified from genomic DNA by means of the immunoSEQ Assay, a bias-controlled multiplex PCR. Processing in the source paper ran as follows. Within the assay, amplification of reference gene primers was used to estimate how many nucleated cells each sample contained. To quantify the absolute abundance of each unique TCRbeta CDR3 rearrangement, sequence reads were collapsed and filtered. For each sample, productive Simpson clonality was calculated as the square root of Simpson's diversity index over productive rearrangements. Sourced from immuneACCESS, this table was stored by TCRdb with only in-frame sequences that have V and J called. A share of the clones is absent; for the studies checked, an unresolved V gene accounts for under half, and the remainder has no known explanation. V and J calls and clone size are copied from that table; D and trimming were computed from the DNA. The sample table contains about 280,000 clones; only one count was recorded for roughly 80% of them. The top ten clones comprise approximately 9% of the sample.

Samples from volunteer blood donors who had recovered from COVID-19 were contributed by a second Seattle source. Collaborating institutions collected whole blood in K2EDTA tubes following their own protocols. Collaborator samples were shipped for TCRbeta analysis as frozen whole blood, isolated PBMCs, or DNA extracted from either sample type. This TCR was recovered from a woman aged 50 to 65 who had recovered from COVID-19. Sequenced material: peripheral blood. The rearranged chain carries TRBV4-1 and TRBJ2-7; TRBD2 is perhaps the D gene, given 6 matching bases. The sequenced DNA is TGCGCCAGCAGCCAACGGGAGACCTACGAGCAGTACTTC. The resulting protein is CASSQRETYEQYF.